This is a list of T cell receptor beta chains from one sample in a study of blood T cell repertoires in COVID-19. Assay: immunoSEQ multiplex PCR; the TCRdb copy retains only in-frame clones and omits some. Altogether 210,000 or so clones are present, 85% to 90% being singletons, with the ten largest covering roughly 4.5%. The source material was peripheral blood. The receptors here all came from a man between 45 and 60 years old with acute or convalescent COVID-19. Each CDR3 is given with its conserved first and last residue. The order of the fields is D gene, CDR3 length, clone size, V gene, J gene, CDR3 protein, CDR3 DNA. D genes are given only for firm matches. A row's size may be missing; if present it is once, few, many or a size class.

d_gene: TRBD2
len: 16
abundance: .
v_gene: TRBV5-1
j_gene: TRBJ2-1
CDR3aa: CASSPTSGGAGLEQFF
CDR3nt: TGCGCCAGCAGCCCGACTAGCGGGGGGGCGGGTCTTGAGCAGTTCTTC

d_gene: .
len: 11
abundance: .
v_gene: TRBV27
j_gene: TRBJ2-7
CDR3aa: CASSFCYEQYF
CDR3nt: TGTGCCAGCAGTTTCTGTTACGAGCAGTACTTC

d_gene: TRBD1
len: 15
abundance: .
v_gene: TRBV19
j_gene: TRBJ1-4
CDR3aa: CASRFNRGLNEKLFF
CDR3nt: TGTGCCAGTAGGTTCAACAGGGGGCTTAATGAAAAACTGTTTTTT

d_gene: TRBD1
len: 19
abundance: .
v_gene: TRBV5-1
j_gene: TRBJ2-7
CDR3aa: CASSLMQSDRGNRAYEQYF
CDR3nt: TGCGCCAGCAGTCTCATGCAATCGGACAGGGGGAACCGCGCCTACGAGCAGTACTTC

d_gene: TRBD1
len: 15
abundance: .
v_gene: TRBV5-1
j_gene: TRBJ2-2
CDR3aa: CASSVDRANTGELFF
CDR3nt: TGCGCCAGCAGCGTGGACAGGGCGAACACCGGGGAGCTGTTTTTT

d_gene: TRBD1
len: 14
abundance: .
v_gene: TRBV2
j_gene: TRBJ2-5
CDR3aa: CASRAGTGQETQYF
CDR3nt: TGTGCCAGCAGGGCCGGGACAGGCCAAGAGACCCAGTACTTC

d_gene: TRBD1
len: 16
abundance: once
v_gene: TRBV5-1
j_gene: TRBJ1-2
CDR3aa: CASSLWAGQGADGYTF
CDR3nt: TGCGCCAGCAGCTTGTGGGCAGGACAGGGGGCGGATGGCTACACCTTC

d_gene: .
len: 14
abundance: .
v_gene: TRBV18
j_gene: TRBJ2-7
CDR3aa: CASSSGAGRREQYF
CDR3nt: TGTGCCAGCTCGTCTGGGGCGGGGAGGCGCGAGCAGTACTTC

d_gene: TRBD1
len: 14
abundance: .
v_gene: TRBV5-4
j_gene: TRBJ1-4
CDR3aa: CASSPQGTDEKLFF
CDR3nt: TGTGCCAGCAGCCCACAGGGGACGGATGAAAAACTGTTTTTT

d_gene: .
len: 16
abundance: .
v_gene: TRBV5-6
j_gene: TRBJ2-7
CDR3aa: CASSFRIRGRSYEQYF
CDR3nt: TGTGCCAGCAGCTTTAGGATCCGAGGCAGATCCTACGAGCAGTACTTC

d_gene: .
len: 15
abundance: .
v_gene: TRBV7-3
j_gene: TRBJ1-1
CDR3aa: CASSLNSAMNTEAFF
CDR3nt: TGTGCCAGCAGCTTAAATAGTGCGATGAACACTGAAGCTTTCTTT

d_gene: TRBD2
len: 16
abundance: few
v_gene: TRBV7-3
j_gene: TRBJ2-3
CDR3aa: CASSPQATSGVNTQYF
CDR3nt: TGTGCCAGCAGCCCCCAGGCGACTAGCGGGGTGAATACGCAGTATTTT

d_gene: TRBD1
len: 13
abundance: few
v_gene: TRBV12-3/TRBV12-4
j_gene: TRBJ1-2
CDR3aa: CASSFGGQAGYTF
CDR3nt: TGTGCCAGCAGTTTCGGGGGACAGGCTGGCTACACCTTC

d_gene: .
len: 15
abundance: .
v_gene: TRBV20-1
j_gene: TRBJ1-5
CDR3aa: CSASGGMGGNQPQHF
CDR3nt: TGCAGTGCTAGTGGAGGAATGGGAGGAAATCAGCCCCAGCATTTT

d_gene: .
len: 14
abundance: .
v_gene: TRBV19
j_gene: TRBJ2-6
CDR3aa: CASTRGSGANVLTF
CDR3nt: TGTGCCAGTACACGGGGGAGCGGGGCCAACGTCCTGACTTTC

d_gene: .
len: 15
abundance: .
v_gene: TRBV4-2
j_gene: TRBJ1-2
CDR3aa: CASSQDVRETADYTF
CDR3nt: TGTGCCAGCAGCCAAGATGTAAGGGAAACAGCGGACTACACCTTC

d_gene: TRBD1
len: 15
abundance: .
v_gene: TRBV2
j_gene: TRBJ1-2
CDR3aa: CASSGSGTGNYGYTF
CDR3nt: TGTGCCAGCAGTGGCTCCGGGACAGGGAACTATGGCTACACCTTC

d_gene: .
len: 15
abundance: .
v_gene: TRBV7-2
j_gene: TRBJ1-4
CDR3aa: CASSFSGGGEEKLFF
CDR3nt: TGTGCCAGCAGCTTTTCGGGGGGCGGGGAGGAAAAACTGTTTTTT

d_gene: TRBD2
len: 17
abundance: .
v_gene: TRBV18
j_gene: TRBJ2-7
CDR3aa: CASSPPGRGGATYEQYF
CDR3nt: TGTGCCAGCTCACCCCCGGGCCGGGGGGGGGCGACCTACGAGCAGTACTTC

d_gene: .
len: 14
abundance: .
v_gene: TRBV5-1
j_gene: TRBJ1-1
CDR3aa: CASSLATANTEAFF
CDR3nt: TGCGCCAGCAGCTTGGCGACAGCGAACACTGAAGCTTTCTTT

d_gene: TRBD2
len: 17
abundance: .
v_gene: TRBV5-5
j_gene: TRBJ2-5
CDR3aa: CASSLIFSGAARETQYF
CDR3nt: TGTGCCAGCAGCCTTATTTTTAGCGGGGCGGCCCGAGAGACCCAGTACTTC

d_gene: .
len: 13
abundance: .
v_gene: TRBV6-1
j_gene: TRBJ1-1
CDR3aa: CASSELRGTEAFF
CDR3nt: TGTGCCAGCAGTGAGTTAAGGGGTACTGAAGCTTTCTTT

d_gene: .
len: 16
abundance: .
v_gene: TRBV19
j_gene: TRBJ2-7
CDR3aa: CASSLAPGVGNYEQYF
CDR3nt: TGTGCCAGTAGTCTCGCTCCCGGGGTCGGGAACTACGAGCAGTACTTC

d_gene: .
len: 15
abundance: .
v_gene: TRBV19
j_gene: TRBJ2-4
CDR3aa: CASSGTTLAKNIQYF
CDR3nt: TGTGCCAGTAGTGGCACTACTCTAGCCAAAAACATTCAGTACTTC

d_gene: .
len: 12
abundance: .
v_gene: TRBV18
j_gene: TRBJ1-2
CDR3aa: CASSTGPNGYTF
CDR3nt: TGTGCCAGTTCCACAGGGCCGAATGGCTACACCTTC

d_gene: TRBD2
len: 15
abundance: .
v_gene: TRBV10-1
j_gene: TRBJ2-1
CDR3aa: CASSPSGASYNEQFF
CDR3nt: TGCGCCAGCAGTCCTAGCGGGGCCTCCTACAATGAGCAGTTCTTC

d_gene: .
len: 12
abundance: .
v_gene: TRBV12-3/TRBV12-4
j_gene: TRBJ1-1
CDR3aa: CASSPLLTPAFF
CDR3nt: TGTGCCAGCAGTCCCCTCTTGACTCCGGCTTTCTTT

d_gene: TRBD1
len: 17
abundance: .
v_gene: TRBV5-1
j_gene: TRBJ1-6
CDR3aa: CASSLQGRGLFNSPLHF
CDR3nt: TGCGCCAGCAGCTTGCAGGGCAGGGGGTTATTTAATTCACCCCTCCACTTT

d_gene: .
len: 14
abundance: .
v_gene: TRBV5-6
j_gene: TRBJ1-5
CDR3aa: CASSFRGSDQPQHF
CDR3nt: TGTGCCAGCAGCTTTAGGGGCAGCGATCAGCCCCAGCATTTT

d_gene: .
len: 13
abundance: .
v_gene: TRBV11-2
j_gene: TRBJ2-7
CDR3aa: CASSPGHRYEQYF
CDR3nt: TGTGCCAGCAGCCCTGGACACCGCTACGAGCAGTACTTC

d_gene: TRBD1
len: 16
abundance: .
v_gene: TRBV7-8
j_gene: TRBJ2-3
CDR3aa: CASSRNRGRFTDTQYF
CDR3nt: TGTGCCAGCAGCCGGAACAGGGGACGGTTCACAGATACGCAGTATTTT

d_gene: .
len: 16
abundance: once
v_gene: TRBV19
j_gene: TRBJ2-6
CDR3aa: CASSIPSLSGANVLTF
CDR3nt: TGTGCCAGTAGTATCCCCTCCCTCTCTGGGGCCAACGTCCTGACTTTC

d_gene: .
len: 15
abundance: .
v_gene: TRBV14
j_gene: TRBJ2-2
CDR3aa: CASSGGAPNTGELFF
CDR3nt: TGTGCCAGCAGCGGTGGAGCTCCGAACACCGGGGAGCTGTTTTTT

d_gene: TRBD2
len: 19
abundance: once
v_gene: TRBV10-1
j_gene: TRBJ2-3
CDR3aa: CASSVGGSQRVLSTDTQYF
CDR3nt: TGCGCCAGCAGTGTCGGGGGGTCCCAAAGGGTGCTTAGCACAGATACGCAGTATTTT

d_gene: .
len: 14
abundance: .
v_gene: TRBV5-1
j_gene: TRBJ2-6
CDR3aa: CASSLALGANVLTF
CDR3nt: TGCGCCAGCAGCTTGGCTCTCGGGGCCAACGTCCTGACTTTC

d_gene: .
len: 11
abundance: .
v_gene: TRBV20-1
j_gene: TRBJ1-2
CDR3aa: CSADGVYGYTF
CDR3nt: TGCAGTGCTGATGGAGTCTATGGCTACACCTTC

d_gene: .
len: 15
abundance: .
v_gene: TRBV7-2
j_gene: TRBJ1-3
CDR3aa: CASSQNIGSGNTIYF
CDR3nt: TGTGCCAGCAGTCAAAATATCGGCTCTGGAAACACCATATATTTT

d_gene: TRBD1
len: 14
abundance: .
v_gene: TRBV9
j_gene: TRBJ1-1
CDR3aa: CASSVTGGSTEAFF
CDR3nt: TGTGCCAGCAGCGTAACAGGGGGTTCCACTGAAGCTTTCTTT

d_gene: TRBD1
len: 14
abundance: .
v_gene: TRBV2
j_gene: TRBJ2-5
CDR3aa: CASSEGQGRETQYF
CDR3nt: TGTGCCAGCAGTGAAGGACAGGGCCGGGAGACCCAGTACTTC

d_gene: TRBD1
len: 15
abundance: .
v_gene: TRBV5-1
j_gene: TRBJ2-2
CDR3aa: CASSLGDRHTGELFF
CDR3nt: TGCGCCAGCAGCTTGGGGGACAGACACACCGGGGAGCTGTTTTTT